These 18 T cell receptor beta chains came from one sample sequenced in a study of Ad26.COV2.S vaccination and SARS-CoV-2 variants (dated by TCRdb to about 2021). Per the publication, the treatment or condition label means: roughly 18 received Ad26.COV2.S at low or high dose, single or two shots; about 5 received placebo; per-sample allocation not given. Repertoires of vaccine and placebo recipients were sequenced from samples collected on day 63 after the first injection. To prepare the library, the immunoSEQ multiplex PCR assay was applied. TCRdb stores this immuneACCESS table with in-frame sequences only. Part of the clones is absent; in the studies checked, under half of the shortfall reflects unresolved V genes, and no reason is known for the rest. The sample table contains about 390,000 clones; only one count was recorded for roughly 90% of them. Approximately 1.7% of the sample is held by the ten biggest clonotypes.

The material was peripheral blood, obtained in a trial of Ad26.COV2.S vaccine versus placebo. The receptor set was obtained from a person aged 18-65 years who received the Ad26.COV2.S COVID-19 vaccine or a placebo.

CDR3 region: CASSLSFEGSYTGELFF. CDR3 nucleotides: TGTGCCAGCAGCTTATCATTCGAGGGAAGTTACACCGGGGAGCTGTTTTTT. This chain links TRBV11-2 with TRBJ2-2; tentative D call: TRBD2 (5 bases). This CDR3 is 17 amino acids long. Trimming took 2 bases from V and 3 from J, leaving 16 bases between them. CDR1 is SGHAT, CDR2 FQNNGV, per germline.

The J gene is TRBJ1-1, the V gene TRBV25-1; D is unclear. CDR1 is MGHDK, CDR2 SYGVNS, per germline. Trimming shortened V by 1 base and J by 5 bases, and 14 bases separated the two germline ends. The CDR3 spans 15 residues. As DNA, the CDR3 is TGTGCCAGCAGTGAATTTCCCGGGGATTCGACTGAAGCTTTCTTT. Translation gives CASSEFPGDSTEAFF. Supplemented by reference TRBV25-1 and TRBJ1-1, the full variable domain reads EADIYQTPRYLVIGTGKKITLECSQTMGHDKMYWYQQDPGMELHLIHYSYGVNSTEKGDLSSESTVSRIRTEHFPLTLESARPSHTSQYLCASSEFPGDSTEAFFGQGTRLTVV.

The chain recombines TRBV18 with TRBJ1-2, with 8 bases lining up with TRBD1. With 5 bases clipped from V and 6 bases from J, the junction kept 5 bases outside the gene matches. Germline V lookup: CDR1 KGHSH, CDR2 LQKENI. This CDR3 has 13 residues. The CDR3 DNA is TGTGCCAGCTCAGTCGACAGGGGAAATGGCTACACCTTC. Translated, it gives CASSVDRGNGYTF.

The V call is TRBV18, the J call TRBJ2-3; TRBD1 aligns across 11 bases. CDR1 and CDR2 from the germline V gene are KGHSH and LQKENI. The CDR3 length is 16 residues. With V trimmed by 4 bases and J by 0 bases, 3 bases remained unmatched. The CDR3 DNA reads as TGTGCCAGCTCACGCGGGACAGGGGGAAGCACAGATACGCAGTATTTT. Amino acids: CASSRGTGGSTDTQYF. Filled out from reference TRBV18 and TRBJ2-3, the complete variable domain reads NAGVMQNPRHLVRRRGQEARLRCSPMKGHSHVYWYRQLPEEGLKFMVYLQKENIIDESGMPKERFSAEFPKEGPSILRIQQVVRGDSAAYFCASSRGTGGSTDTQYFGPGTRLTVL.

A single count supports this clone. DNA of the CDR3: TGTGCCAGCAGCCCGCCGGGGGCTGAAGCTTTCTTT. Protein product: CASSPPGAEAFF. V is TRBV7-9 and J is TRBJ1-1, with D possibly matching TRBD1 (5 bases). The germline gives CDR1 SEHNR, CDR2 FQNEAQ (reference sequence). The CDR3 consists of 12 residues. Trimming left V 5 bases short and J 6 bases short, with 10 bases between.

This chain uses TRBV28 with TRBJ1-3; D may be TRBD1 (5 bases). V lost 10 bases, J lost 0 bases, and 25 bases lay in between. CDR3 size: 18 residues. Per germline, CDR1 MDHEN and CDR2 SYDVKM. CDR3 in DNA: TGTGCCACCGTGGGGTTCGGGACGGTACCTTACTCTGGAAACACCATATATTTT. Protein product: CATVGFGTVPYSGNTIYF.

The chain couples TRBV23-1 to TRBJ2-7; no clear D. TRBV23-1 is classed as an ORF, of uncertain function. V lost 0 bases to trimming and J lost 6 bases, with 9 bases between them. The CDR3 has 13 amino acids. The CDR3 coding sequence is TGCGCCAGCAGTCAATCGAGGCTATCCGAGCAGTACTTC. It is translated as CASSQSRLSEQYF.

This chain uses TRBV7-2 with TRBJ2-1; the D gene is possibly TRBD2 (6 bases). The CDR3 contains 13 residues. In germline, CDR1 is SGHTA, CDR2 FQGNSA. Trimming removed 5 bases at V and 4 bases at J, with 9 bases between. The DNA for the CDR3 is TGTGCCAGCAGCATCGGGGGTTACAATGAGCAGTTCTTC. This translates into CASSIGGYNEQFF.

This chain connects TRBV6-2 or TRBV6-3 to TRBJ2-7, with no clear D. The CDR3 consists of 13 residues. Germline V gene lookup returns CDR1 MNHEY and CDR2 SVGEGT. V was trimmed by 2 bases and J by 3 bases, leaving 8 bases between them. CDR3 sequence: CASSYGIDYEQYF. DNA of the CDR3: TGTGCCAGCAGTTACGGGATAGACTACGAGCAGTACTTC.

Only one count was recorded for this clone. J is TRBJ2-7 and V is TRBV6-2 or TRBV6-3; D may match TRBD1 or TRBD2 (6 bases each). Germline assignment: CDR1 MNHEY and CDR2 SVGEGT. The germline V and J ends were trimmed by 2 bases and 2 bases, with 13 bases remaining between them. The CDR3 loop spans 15 amino acids. The CDR3 nucleotides are TGTGCCAGCAGTTACGGCAGGGGACTCACCTACGAGCAGTACTTC. Protein product: CASSYGRGLTYEQYF.

The rearrangement links TRBV6-2 or TRBV6-3 to TRBJ2-7, with 10 bases fitting TRBD2. The CDR3 is 16 amino acids. The trim removed 6 bases at V and 5 bases at J, leaving 13 bases unmatched. Germline CDR1 and CDR2: MNHEY and SVGEGT. CDR3 region: CASSRTSSGGAHEQYF. In nucleotides, the CDR3 is TGTGCCAGCAGCAGAACCTCTAGCGGGGGTGCTCACGAGCAGTACTTC.

The chain has TRBV7-9 and TRBJ1-2, with D unclear. CDR3 length equals 12 residues. Trimming took off 1 base at V and 7 bases at J, with 7 bases between the two ends. The V gene's germline CDR1 is SEHNR and CDR2 FQNEAQ (reference sequence). The CDR3 spells CASSLVGGGYTF. As DNA, the CDR3 is TGTGCCAGCAGCTTAGTAGGAGGTGGCTACACCTTC.

CDR3: CASSPDGRADTQYF. CDR3 bases: TGTGCCAGCAGCCCCGACGGACGCGCAGATACGCAGTATTTT. V usage is TRBV5-4 and J usage is TRBJ2-3; D ambiguous. This CDR3 has 14 residues. Trimming left V 4 bases short and J 4 bases short, with 13 bases between. The germline V gene encodes CDR1 SGHNT and CDR2 YYREEE (reference sequence).

The chain is built from TRBV30 and TRBJ2-2; 7 positions agree with TRBD1. The V gene end was trimmed by 1 base and the J gene end by 7 bases; junction bases not matched to a gene: 0. Germline V gene data show CDR1 as GTSNPN and CDR2 as SVGIG (reference sequence). The CDR3 has 12 amino acids. The CDR3 sequence: CAWSDRGGELFF. CDR3 bases: TGTGCCTGGAGTGACAGGGGCGGGGAGCTGTTTTTT.

This clone was recorded once. The V gene is TRBV27, the J gene TRBJ2-7; D is undetermined. The CDR3 loop spans 14 amino acids. V lost 7 bases and J 2 bases, leaving 15 bases between the germline ends. Germline V CDR1 and CDR2: MNHEY, SMNVEV (reference sequence). As DNA, the CDR3 is TGTGCCAGCAAACCCGATCCAGCGCCCTACGAGCAGTACTTC. This codes for CASKPDPAPYEQYF.

V is TRBV20-1 and J is TRBJ1-3; perhaps TRBD1 as D (6 bases). V gave up 3 bases and J gave up 0 bases, with 9 bases separating them. Germline CDR1 and CDR2: DFQATT and SNEGSKA (reference sequence). The CDR3 runs 14 residues. The CDR3 DNA sequence: TGCAGTGCTAGTGTGGGGGCCTCTGGAAACACCATATATTTT. Translated: CSASVGASGNTIYF.

V is TRBV11-2 and J is TRBJ2-1; 7 bases map to TRBD2. CDR3 length: 19 amino acids. CDR1 SGHAT and CDR2 FQNNGV come from the germline V gene. V lost 0 bases, J lost 5 bases, and 16 bases stayed unmatched. The CDR3, as DNA: TGTGCCAGCAGCTTAGACGGACGGACGTGGGGGGGAATAGACAATGAGCAGTTCTTC. Translated: CASSLDGRTWGGIDNEQFF.

The V gene is TRBV12-5, the J gene TRBJ2-1; 10 bases line up with TRBD2. This CDR3 comprises 15 residues. Germline CDR1 reads LGHNT; CDR2 reads FRNRAP. V lost 0 bases, J lost 7 bases, and 3 bases stayed unmatched. Here the CDR3 DNA reads TGTGCTAGTGGTTTGGTAGCGGGGGGGCTAAATGAGCAGTTCTTC. It specifies CASGLVAGGLNEQFF.